This TCR beta chain was captured in a study of shared clonotypes between healthy human individuals. Germline CDR1 is MNHNS and CDR2 is SASEGT. There are 15 residues in the CDR3. Trimming shortened V by 4 bases and J by 4 bases, and 13 bases separated the two germline ends. Clones were sequenced by immunoSEQ multiplex PCR, and TCRdb holds only the in-frame ones, with some missing. Seen here are over a million clones, roughly 96% observed once, and the top ten hold roughly 1.1%. This receptor was obtained from a man aged 25-40 years in good health. The material sequenced was naive CD4+ T cells sorted from blood. Subset: CD45RA+ positively selected. The chain couples TRBV6-1 to TRBJ2-2; D perhaps matches TRBD2 (5 bases). CDR3 in amino acids: CASSGGSLGTGELFF. CDR3 bases: TGTGCCAGCAGTGGAGGGAGCTTAGGCACCGGGGAGCTGTTTTTT.